Described below is a single T cell receptor beta chain sequence and its context. These data are taken from a study of shared clonotypes between healthy human individuals. Generated by immunoSEQ multiplex PCR, the TCRdb table keeps only in-frame clones and is missing some. The sample lists some 1.1 million clones; approximately 75% were seen once. The CDR3 runs 15 residues. CDR1 is SQVTM, CDR2 ANQGSEA, per germline. V shed 4 bases and J 4 bases; nucleotides not matched to a gene: 7. Sample: memory CD4+ T cells from PBMCs. Subset: CD45RA-negative fraction. This receptor was obtained from a man aged 18 to 29 in good health. Some clones in this sample may be carry-over from other donors' samples. The rearrangement uses TRBV29-1 and TRBJ1-1; 12 bases agree with TRBD1. The CDR3 region has the DNA TGCAGCGTTGTACCGGGACAGGGGGCGCTCACTGAAGCTTTCTTT. It encodes CSVVPGQGALTEAFF.